The clone carrying this T cell receptor (beta chain) has a single count. Its antigen is undetermined. Clones were sequenced by immunoSEQ multiplex PCR, and TCRdb holds only the in-frame ones, with some missing. The sample lists 35,000 to 50,000 clones; 60% to 70% were seen once. The time point: cycle 4 day 1 (C4D1), after five to seven weeks of nivolumab. Each and every patient relapsed after autologous stem cell transplantation, and patients got differing brentuximab vedotin exposure. Reported best responses ranged across complete response, partial response or progressive disease. Germline V gene lookup returns CDR1 MGHDK and CDR2 SYGVNS. CDR3 length: 15 residues. The ends were cut back, 6 bases at V and 5 bases at J, with 14 bases in the middle. The data are from a study of PD-1 blockade in classical Hodgkin lymphoma. Study-wide findings and caveats: Baseline diversity was lower in partial responders and progressors than complete responders. Nivolumab initiation under 1 year post-ASCT meant exclusion. Before treatment, TCR diversity in newly diagnosed patients was reportedly lower than in healthy donors.

This receptor was obtained from a human donor with classical Hodgkin lymphoma. The chain couples TRBV25-1 to TRBJ1-6; no firm D call. Material: peripheral blood mononuclear cells (PBMCs), obtained before the fourth cycle of nivolumab. CDR3 DNA: TGTGCCAGCAGGGTCACCGGGAGGAATAATTCACCCCTCCACTTT. Translation: CASRVTGRNNSPLHF.